Below, 2 T cell receptor beta chains from the same sample are listed, as sequenced in a study of shared clonotypes between healthy human individuals. Data came from immunoSEQ multiplex PCR; TCRdb stores just in-frame clones and leaves some out. The sample records about 1.1 million clones, about 72% being singletons. Input material: memory CD4+ T cells from PBMCs. Sample subset: CD45RA-negative fraction. All receptors derive from a man aged 18 to 30 in good health. Some clones in this sample may be carry-over from other donors' samples.

Only one count was recorded for this clone. This chain uses TRBV7-8 with TRBJ2-7, with a tentative D call TRBD2 (6 bases). The germline V gene encodes CDR1 SGHVS and CDR2 FQNEAQ. Trimming took off 6 bases at V and 0 bases at J, with 21 bases between the two ends. There are 17 residues in the CDR3. CDR3 region: CASSRDSNLESSYEQYF. CDR3 DNA sequence: TGTGCCAGCAGTAGGGACTCGAACCTTGAGAGCTCCTACGAGCAGTACTTC.

The chain uses TRBV30 and TRBJ1-2; 10 bases match TRBD1. The J segment lost 8 bases and the V segment lost 1 base, leaving 10 bases of the junction unmatched. CDR1 GTSNPN and CDR2 SVGIG come from the germline V gene (reference sequence). The CDR3 spans 15 residues. The CDR3 bases are TGTGCCTGGAGTGGAACCCGCGGGACAGGGGAAGGCTACACCTTC. It yields the protein CAWSGTRGTGEGYTF.